These 32 T cell receptor beta chains originate from one sample sequenced in a study of radiotherapy plus CTLA-4 blockade in lung cancer (dated by TCRdb to the late 2010s). The protocol used for the library was the immunoSEQ multiplex PCR assay. In its TCRdb copy, this immuneACCESS table keeps in-frame sequences only and misses some clones. Where compared with another copy, unresolved V genes explain less than half of these, and the others have no known cause. The sample records tens of thousands of clones, about nine tenths of which are singletons. The ten top clones hold over 35% of the sample. The material was peripheral blood, obtained from a patient treated with radiotherapy plus ipilimumab. The source of these receptors is a human donor with non-small cell lung cancer that progressed on radiotherapy plus ipilimumab.

V gene TRBV29-1 combines with J gene TRBJ1-5; 8 nucleotides agree with TRBD1. Trimming removed 4 bases from V and 5 bases from J; junction bases left unmatched: 4. CDR1 is SQVTM, CDR2 ANQGSEA, per germline. The CDR3 runs 13 residues. The CDR3 region is CSVGGQAHQPQHF. The CDR3 bases are TGCAGCGTTGGGGGACAGGCCCATCAGCCCCAGCATTTT. Variable domain in full (rest from reference TRBV29-1 and TRBJ1-5): SAVISQKPSRDICQRGTSLTIQCQVDSQVTMMFWYRQQPGQSLTLIATANQGSEATYESGFVIDKFPISRPNLTFSTLTVSNMSPEDSSIYLCSVGGQAHQPQHFGDGTRLSIL.

V gene TRBV4-1 combines with J gene TRBJ1-4; D call uncertain. V lost 0 bases to trimming and J lost 8 bases, with 13 bases between them. The CDR3 spans 15 residues. Germline V gene data show CDR1 as MGHRA and CDR2 as YSYEKL. The DNA for the CDR3 is TGCGCCAGCAGCCAAGACGACCCAATCGGGGAAAAACTGTTTTTT. This encodes CASSQDDPIGEKLFF.

V usage is TRBV28 and J usage is TRBJ2-7, with D perhaps given as TRBD1 or TRBD2 (5 bases each). With 10 bases removed from V and 3 bases from J, the gap between germline ends came to 10 bases. The CDR3 sequence is 11 residues long. CDR1 and CDR2 from the germline V gene are MDHEN and SYDVKM. The CDR3 spells CATRGYYEQYV. CDR3 nucleotide sequence: TGTGCCACCCGGGGCTACTACGAGCAGTACGTC.

The chain recombines TRBV5-4 with TRBJ2-1, with 7 bases fitting TRBD2. Germline loops: CDR1 SGHNT, CDR2 YYREEE (reference sequence). This CDR3 is 16 amino acids long. The ends lost 0 bases at V and 5 bases at J; junction bases unmatched: 8. This CDR3 reads CASSLVMVAGNNEQFF. CDR3 nucleotides: TGTGCCAGCAGCTTGGTTATGGTAGCGGGTAACAATGAGCAGTTCTTC.

The chain combines TRBV19 with TRBJ1-1, with TRBD1 matching over 10 bases. Germline assignment: CDR1 LNHDA and CDR2 SQIVND (reference sequence). The CDR3 is made up of 13 amino acids. CDR3 DNA sequence: TGTGCGACAAGGGACAGGGGATGGACTGAAGCTTTCTTT. Protein: CATRDRGWTEAFF.

The J gene is TRBJ1-1, the V gene TRBV9, with unresolved D. With 0 bases removed from V and 1 base from J, the gap between germline ends came to 13 bases. This CDR3 comprises 16 residues. Germline-derived CDR1 and CDR2 are SGDLS and YYNGEE. The CDR3 spells CASSVDPRPPNTEAFF. In DNA form, the CDR3 reads TGTGCCAGCAGCGTAGACCCCAGACCCCCGAACACTGAAGCTTTCTTT. Filled out from reference TRBV9 and TRBJ1-1, the complete variable domain reads DSGVTQTPKHLITATGQRVTLRCSPRSGDLSVYWYQQSLDQGLQFLIQYYNGEERAKGNILERFSAQQFPDLHSELNLSSLELGDSALYFCASSVDPRPPNTEAFFGQGTRLTVV.

V and J are TRBV10-3 and TRBJ2-7, with 8 bases lining up with TRBD2. Germline values: CDR1 ENHRY, CDR2 SYGVKD. Trimming cost V 4 bases and J 5 bases; bases outside gene matches: 4. This CDR3 comprises 13 residues. The chain's CDR3 is CAISGREGHEQYF. CDR3 in DNA: TGTGCCATCAGTGGCCGGGAGGGCCACGAGCAGTACTTC.

The V and J genes are TRBV18 and TRBJ2-1, with D hard to call. V lost 0 bases and J 9 bases, leaving 15 bases between the germline ends. Germline values: CDR1 KGHSH, CDR2 LQKENI. The CDR3 loop spans 15 amino acids. This chain's CDR3 is CASSPPMVGGTEQFF. The DNA of the CDR3 is TGTGCCAGCTCACCACCGATGGTAGGCGGAACTGAGCAGTTCTTC.

The V and J genes are TRBV7-2 and TRBJ1-3; the D gene is possibly TRBD1 (5 bases). The CDR3 is 15 amino acids. Germline lookup yields CDR1 SGHTA and CDR2 FQGNSA. Trimming left V 5 bases short and J 4 bases short, with 15 bases between. The CDR3 DNA follows: TGTGCCAGCAGCATTGAGGCAGGGAGGGGAAACACCATATATTTT. It is translated as CASSIEAGRGNTIYF.

In its sample, this clone was seen a few times. The chain links TRBV9 to TRBJ1-5, with D tentatively TRBD1 (6 bases). CDR3 length equals 11 residues. The V end lost 7 bases, the J end lost 5 bases, and 7 bases lay between the germline ends. Germline values: CDR1 SGDLS, CDR2 YYNGEE. The CDR3 loop reads CASGGDQPQHF. CDR3 nucleotide sequence: TGTGCCAGCGGGGGCGATCAGCCCCAGCATTTT.

The chain links TRBV18 to TRBJ2-1, with 16 nucleotides matching TRBD2. The CDR3 is 18 amino acids. After removal of 0 bases from V and 5 bases from J, the junction contained 4 bases not matched to a gene. Germline CDR1 and CDR2: KGHSH and LQKENI. The DNA for the CDR3 is TGTGCCAGCTCACCACCGGGACTAGCGGGAGGGTTAAACAATGAGCAGTTCTTC. Protein product: CASSPPGLAGGLNNEQFF.

The gene calls are TRBV5-1 and TRBJ2-3; 9 nucleotides agree with TRBD2. Germline lookup yields CDR1 SGHRS and CDR2 YFSETQ. V lost 2 bases and J lost 2; bases outside the gene matches: 6. The CDR3 contains 16 residues. The chain's CDR3 is CASSFGAGGLTDTQYF. CDR3 bases: TGCGCCAGCAGCTTCGGAGCGGGAGGTCTCACAGATACGCAGTATTTT.

The V and J genes are TRBV6-5 and TRBJ2-3; 7 nucleotides match TRBD2. Germline trimming cut 8 bases from V and 6 bases from J; bases unmatched to any gene: 5. This CDR3 has 12 residues. CDR1 MNHEY and CDR2 SVGAGI come from the germline V gene. This CDR3 reads CASDLAVDTQYF. CDR3 sequence (DNA): TGTGCCAGCGACCTAGCGGTTGATACGCAGTATTTT.

The V and J genes are TRBV27 and TRBJ1-5; 10 bases map to TRBD1. The CDR3 contains 17 residues. V was clipped by 5 bases and J by 0 bases; unmatched bases: 7. Germline CDR1 and CDR2: MNHEY and SMNVEV (reference sequence). CDR3 bases: TGTGCCAGCAGTCCTGGACAGGGGGAAGCTAGCAATCAGCCCCAGCATTTT. Amino acids: CASSPGQGEASNQPQHF.

The rearrangement links TRBV27 to TRBJ2-1; tentatively, D is TRBD2 (7 bases). CDR3 length: 14 amino acids. V was cut by 7 bases and J by 10 bases, with 20 bases left in between. Per the germline V gene, CDR1 is MNHEY and CDR2 is SMNVEV (reference sequence). This chain's CDR3 is CASTRGAPGEEQFF. CDR3 bases: TGTGCCAGCACTCGGGGGGCGCCCGGGGAGGAGCAGTTCTTC.

This clone was detected only once. J is TRBJ2-3 and V is TRBV2; D ambiguous. CDR1 is SNHLY and CDR2 is FYNNEI in the germline V gene. The CDR3 has 12 amino acids. V was pared by 2 bases and J by 7 bases, with 7 bases between. The CDR3 DNA sequence: TGTGCCAGCAGTGAAACACAACATACGCAGTATTTT. It yields the protein CASSETQHTQYF.

This rearrangement joins TRBV5-1 to TRBJ2-1; D perhaps matches TRBD1 (5 bases). V lost 1 base to trimming and J lost 2 bases, with 7 bases between them. Germline V gene data show CDR1 as SGHRS and CDR2 as YFSETQ. The CDR3 covers 14 residues. For the CDR3, the DNA is TGCGCCAGCAGCTTGACAGGCCCCTACAATGAGCAGTTCTTC. Its protein product is CASSLTGPYNEQFF.

The chain is built from TRBV28 and TRBJ1-1, with D possibly matching TRBD1 (5 bases). Per the germline V gene, CDR1 is MDHEN and CDR2 is SYDVKM. There are 16 residues in the CDR3. Trimming pared 5 bases from V and 9 bases from J, leaving 25 bases between. CDR3 DNA: TGTGCCAGCAGTCCCGAACCAGGACGGGGGGGGAGGCAAGCTTTCTTT. Amino acid sequence: CASSPEPGRGGRQAFF.

Concerning this clone: The same CDR3 can be traced to other DNA sequences in this sample. J is TRBJ2-3 and V is TRBV5-6; D is unresolved. The germline V gene encodes CDR1 SGHDT and CDR2 YYEEEE. The CDR3 is made up of 15 amino acids. V lost 0 bases, J lost 2 bases, and 10 bases lay in between. CDR3 in DNA: TGTGCCAGCAGCTTGGGACTTTCGTCCACAGATACGCAGTATTTT. Protein: CASSLGLSSTDTQYF.

This clone has just one count. The J gene is TRBJ1-4, the V gene TRBV10-3; D uncertain. V lost 0 bases and J 6 bases, leaving 11 bases between the germline ends. CDR1 is ENHRY, CDR2 SYGVKD, per germline. This CDR3 has 15 residues. The DNA for the CDR3 is TGTGCCATCAGTGAGTCCAAAACCGGGTATGAAAAACTGTTTTTT. This codes for CAISESKTGYEKLFF.

CDR3 region: CAWSGQGTDTQYF. The CDR3 nucleotides read TGTGCCTGGAGTGGACAGGGCACAGATACGCAGTATTTT. This sequence joins TRBV30 and TRBJ2-3; tentative D call: TRBD1 (6 bases). Trimming left V 1 base short and J 1 base short, with 6 bases between. Germline V gives CDR1 GTSNPN, CDR2 SVGIG (reference sequence). This CDR3 is 13 amino acids long.

The count of this clone is one. The rearrangement joins TRBV4-2 to TRBJ2-3; D gene ambiguous. Germline CDR1 and CDR2: LGHNA and YNFKEQ. Trimming took off 0 bases at V and 3 bases at J, with 1 base between the two ends. The CDR3 covers 12 residues. The CDR3 DNA reads TGTGCCAGCAGCCAAGAGACAGATACGCAGTATTTT. Protein product: CASSQETDTQYF.

Concerning this clone itself: One junction end does not reproduce the germline sequence, and a read error may be involved. The gene calls are TRBV2 and TRBJ2-3, with TRBD1 matching 7 bases. Germline V gene lookup returns CDR1 SNHLY and CDR2 FYNNEI. The CDR3 covers 14 residues. The DNA for the CDR3 is TGTGTCAGCAAAAAGGACAGGAACACAGATACGCAGTATTTT. It encodes CVSKKDRNTDTQYF.

This chain connects TRBV28 to TRBJ2-7; D is uncertain. The CDR3 spans 13 residues. Trimming stripped 4 bases from V and 6 bases from J, with 13 bases between. Germline CDR1 and CDR2: MDHEN and SYDVKM. CDR3 amino acids: CASSYIDASEQYF. CDR3 DNA sequence: TGTGCCAGCAGTTACATAGACGCTTCCGAGCAGTACTTC.

This clone was counted a few times. J is TRBJ1-3 and V is TRBV19; a possible D gene is TRBD1 (5 bases). The germline gives CDR1 LNHDA, CDR2 SQIVND (reference sequence). Trimming cost V 6 bases and J 0 bases, with 12 bases left between them. The CDR3 is 15 residues long. Here the CDR3 DNA reads TGTGCCAGTAGCGCGACCACAGGCTCTGGAAACACCATATATTTT. It yields the protein CASSATTGSGNTIYF. Complete variable domain (other parts from reference TRBV19 and TRBJ1-3): DGGITQSPKYLFRKEGQNVTLSCEQNLNHDAMYWYRQDPGQGLRLIYYSQIVNDFQKGDIAEGYSVSREKKESFPLTVTSAQKNPTAFYLCASSATTGSGNTIYFGEGSWLTVV.

The CDR3 region has the DNA TGCGCCAGCAGCTTCCCGGGACAGCAAAACAATGAGCAGTTCTTC. Protein product: CASSFPGQQNNEQFF. This sequence joins TRBV5-1 and TRBJ2-1, with 7 bases matching TRBD1. The V gene's germline CDR1 is SGHRS and CDR2 YFSETQ. With V trimmed by 2 bases and J by 5 bases, 7 bases remained unmatched. This CDR3 region has 15 residues.

The chain links TRBV30 to TRBJ1-4; tentatively, D is TRBD1 (6 bases). Germline CDR1 and CDR2: GTSNPN and SVGIG (reference sequence). V lost 2 bases and J lost 3, with 7 bases in between. The CDR3 contains 13 residues. The CDR3 reads CAWSQGSNEKLFF. CDR3 DNA sequence: TGTGCCTGGAGTCAGGGGTCTAATGAAAAACTGTTTTTT.

V and J are TRBV19 and TRBJ2-3; 7 nucleotides align to TRBD2. CDR1 is LNHDA and CDR2 is SQIVND in the germline V gene (reference sequence). The CDR3 has 15 residues. V trimming: 10 bases; J trimming: 2 bases; junction bases outside the gene matches: 12. The CDR3 nucleotides read TGTGCCACCACAGCGGGACGCATTAACACAGATACGCAGTATTTT. Encoded protein: CATTAGRINTDTQYF.

This clone appeared a single time. The genes are TRBV30 and TRBJ1-1, with 8 positions matching TRBD1. The V gene end was trimmed by 3 bases and the J gene end by 6 bases; junction bases not matched to a gene: 3. Germline loops: CDR1 GTSNPN, CDR2 SVGIG (reference sequence). CDR3 size: 12 residues. The CDR3 region has the DNA TGTGCCTGGAGAGGACAGGGATCTGAAGCTTTCTTT. It specifies CAWRGQGSEAFF.

This clone has only one observation. V usage is TRBV5-1 and J usage is TRBJ2-1; 8 bases map to TRBD2. The trim removed 5 bases at V and 2 bases at J, leaving 6 bases unmatched. This CDR3 is 15 amino acids long. Per the germline V gene, CDR1 is SGHRS and CDR2 is YFSETQ. CDR3 DNA sequence: TGCGCCAGCAGATCTAGCGGGCAGACCTACAATGAGCAGTTCTTC. Translated: CASRSSGQTYNEQFF.

This chain connects TRBV20-1 to TRBJ2-7, with a tentative D call TRBD1 (6 bases). V lost 5 bases and J lost 5, with 10 bases in between. CDR1 and CDR2 (germline): DFQATT, SNEGSKA (reference sequence). CDR3 size: 11 residues. The CDR3 nucleotides are TGCAGTGCTCTACAGGGAAACGAGCAGTACTTC. Translating it yields CSALQGNEQYF.

This clone was seen more than once but under ten times. The chain has TRBV6-5 and TRBJ2-1, with TRBD1 identical over 7 bases. Germline values: CDR1 MNHEY, CDR2 SVGAGI. This CDR3 region has 16 residues. The trim removed 4 bases at V and 0 bases at J, leaving 6 bases unmatched. The CDR3 nucleotides are TGTGCCAGCAGTTCGACAGGGACCGTCTCCTACAATGAGCAGTTCTTC. This sequence encodes CASSSTGTVSYNEQFF.